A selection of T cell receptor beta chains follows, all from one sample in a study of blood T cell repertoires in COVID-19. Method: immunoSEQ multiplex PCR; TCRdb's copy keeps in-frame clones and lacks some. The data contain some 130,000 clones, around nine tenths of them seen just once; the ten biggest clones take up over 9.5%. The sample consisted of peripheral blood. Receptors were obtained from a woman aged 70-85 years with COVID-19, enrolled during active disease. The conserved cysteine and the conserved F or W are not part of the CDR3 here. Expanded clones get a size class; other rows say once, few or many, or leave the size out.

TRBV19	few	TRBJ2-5	ASSNRRGETQY
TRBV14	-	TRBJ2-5	ASSQEPGRLWETQY
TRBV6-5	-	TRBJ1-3	ASSPTLTGNTIY
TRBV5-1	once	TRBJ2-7	ASSPGQGQRWVDEQY
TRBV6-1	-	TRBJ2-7	ASSGTGTGVPWEQY
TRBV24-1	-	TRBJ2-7	ATKQGTSSYEQY
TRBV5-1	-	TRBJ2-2	ASSLSGGDTGELF
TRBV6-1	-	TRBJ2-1	ASSEGASGGARDEQF
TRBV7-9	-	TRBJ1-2	ASSLVRDNYGYT
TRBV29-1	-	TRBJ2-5	SAAPATGFQETQY
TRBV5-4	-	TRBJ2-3	ASSPRTGITDTQY
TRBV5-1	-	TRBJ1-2	ASRRDRGRLDGYT
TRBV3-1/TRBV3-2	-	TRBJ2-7	ASSQVGLAGDGEQY
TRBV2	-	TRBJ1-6	ASAGTVYSPLH
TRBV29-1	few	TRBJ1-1	SATATNTEAF
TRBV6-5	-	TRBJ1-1	ASSPRDRVTEAF
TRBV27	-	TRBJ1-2	ASSPQPTGTGAYT
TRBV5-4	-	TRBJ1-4	ASSTGQGRTNEKLF
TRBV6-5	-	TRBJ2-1	ASSYRESSYNEQF
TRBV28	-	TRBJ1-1	ASSPNRGRATEAF
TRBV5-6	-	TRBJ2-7	ASSGLAGGYEQY
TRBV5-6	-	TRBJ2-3	ASSLGLAGRDTQY
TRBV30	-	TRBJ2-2	AWSVRGNTGELF
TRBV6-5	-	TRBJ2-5	ASSYPSSSAGTQY
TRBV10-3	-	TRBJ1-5	AISEGGQVGNQPQH
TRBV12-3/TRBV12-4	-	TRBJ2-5	ASSLGREETQY
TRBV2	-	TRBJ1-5	ASSWGQGINQPQH
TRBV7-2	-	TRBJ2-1	ASSFARGEQF
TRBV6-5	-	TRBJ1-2	ASTPSDGINYGYT
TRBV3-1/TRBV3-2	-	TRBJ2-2	ASSHARQHNTGELF
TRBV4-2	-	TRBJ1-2	ASSQKFEGGGYT